These 7 T cell receptor beta chains were all obtained from the same sample, sequenced in a study of T cell responses to AZD1222 COVID-19 vaccine. Repertoires were generated with immunoSEQ multiplex PCR, while TCRdb's copy carries only in-frame clones and drops some. The table has roughly 150,000 clones, around 90% seen once. The source was peripheral blood, collected on day 0 of AZD1222 vaccination. Receptor source: an adult in good health.

This chain links TRBV11-2 with TRBJ2-7; D remains unclear. Germline V gives CDR1 SGHAT, CDR2 FQNNGV. The CDR3 totals 11 residues. Trimming took off 6 bases at V and 7 bases at J, with 10 bases between the two ends. CDR3 DNA sequence: TGTGCCAGCAGGACCGGGTGGGAGCAGTACTTC. Translating it yields CASRTGWEQYF.

This clone came up once. The genes are TRBV7-3 and TRBJ2-2; D remains ambiguous. CDR1 and CDR2 from the germline V gene are SGHTA and FQGTGA. With 4 bases removed from V and 3 bases from J, the gap between germline ends came to 3 bases. This CDR3 has 12 residues. CDR3 nucleotides: TGTGCCAGCAGCTCCGACACCGGGGAGCTGTTTTTT. Protein: CASSSDTGELFF.

The CDR3 protein is CASSPPSGRAYEQYF. CDR3 DNA: TGTGCCAGCTCACCCCCAAGCGGGAGGGCTTACGAGCAGTACTTC. The chain is built from TRBV18 and TRBJ2-7; 10 bases agree with TRBD2. Germline CDR1 is KGHSH and CDR2 is LQKENI. CDR3 size: 15 residues. Germline trimming cut 3 bases from V and 4 bases from J; bases unmatched to any gene: 6.

This chain uses TRBV4-3 with TRBJ2-1; 8 nucleotides match TRBD2. CDR3 length: 15 residues. V trimming: 4 bases; J trimming: 4 bases; junction bases outside the gene matches: 6. Germline lookup yields CDR1 LGHNA and CDR2 YSLEER. The CDR3 nucleotides are TGCGCCAGCAGCCCGACTAGCGACCCTTACAATGAGCAGTTCTTC. Translation: CASSPTSDPYNEQFF.

The J gene is TRBJ2-7, the V gene TRBV2; D is unclear. Trimming shortened V by 6 bases and J by 0 bases, and 12 bases separated the two germline ends. CDR1 is SNHLY, CDR2 FYNNEI, per germline. The CDR3 loop spans 14 amino acids. The CDR3 bases are TGTGCCAGCAGACCCACGAACCTCTCCTACGAGCAGTACTTC. This sequence encodes CASRPTNLSYEQYF.

This chain uses TRBV11-1 with TRBJ1-4, with D uncertain. CDR1 and CDR2 (germline): SGHAT, FQDESV (reference sequence). With 0 bases removed from V and 0 bases from J, the gap between germline ends came to 11 bases. CDR3 length equals 17 residues. CDR3 sequence (DNA): TGTGCCAGCAGCTTAGCGAACCGGTGGGCAACTAATGAAAAACTGTTTTTT. Residues: CASSLANRWATNEKLFF.

The chain carries TRBV19 and TRBJ2-7; a weak D match, TRBD1 (5 bases). Germline V gene sequence: CDR1 LNHDA, CDR2 SQIVND (reference sequence). The CDR3 has 14 residues. Trimming pared 5 bases from V and 3 bases from J, leaving 14 bases between. CDR3 sequence reads: CASSYSGFIYEQYF. The CDR3 nucleotides read TGTGCCAGTAGTTATTCAGGGTTCATCTACGAGCAGTACTTC.